This T cell receptor (beta chain) is from a study of blood T cells in healthy people across ages. CDR1 and CDR2 from the germline V gene are SGHAT and FQDESV (reference sequence). CDR3 length: 16 amino acids. V was pared by 5 bases and J by 5 bases, with 9 bases of the junction left unmatched. Next came a second PCR, run for about 6 to 12 cycles, which used a sample-barcoded 5' primer along with a J-beta primer mix. TCRdb processed the 5' RACE reads anew with MiXCR; each CDR3 protein has one entry. The sample holds around 1,000,000 distinct CDR3 sequences, almost 25% seen once. Only a few counts were recorded for this clonotype. The sample also formed part of further work on T cells of mothers and their children.

The sequenced material came from blood. J is TRBJ2-5 and V is TRBV11-1, with 12 bases that match TRBD2. The TCR sequence derives from a girl aged 2-10 years in good health. In DNA form, the CDR3 reads TGTGCCAGCAGCCCCAGACTAGCGGGAGCCTCTGAGACCCAGTACTTC. Its protein product is CASSPRLAGASETQYF.